The next 17 T cell receptor beta chains were all read from a single sample in a study of blood T cell repertoires in COVID-19. This table comes from immunoSEQ multiplex PCR, and its TCRdb copy is limited to in-frame clones, with some not included. Among about 250,000 clones listed, 85% were seen once. The sequenced sample consisted of PBMCs or T cells enriched from blood (not recorded which). The receptors originated from a woman in her forties or fifties with acute COVID-19.

The chain carries TRBV13 and TRBJ2-5, with a weak D call TRBD2 (7 bases). V gave up 3 bases and J gave up 5 bases, with 13 bases separating them. Germline V gene sequence: CDR1 PRHDT, CDR2 FYEKMQ (reference sequence). This CDR3 has 14 amino acids. CDR3 sequence reads: CASSLGGLEETQYF. CDR3 sequence (DNA): TGTGCCAGCAGCTTGGGGGGGCTTGAGGAGACCCAGTACTTC.

This chain connects TRBV5-4 to TRBJ2-3, with D possibly being TRBD2 (7 bases). The V and J ends lost 0 bases and 6 bases respectively, with 14 bases between them. The CDR3 spans 15 residues. Germline CDR1 SGHNT, CDR2 YYREEE (reference sequence). CDR3 nucleotides: TGTGCCAGCAGCTTGGACGGCGGGGGCGGGGATACGCAGTATTTT. Translation: CASSLDGGGGDTQYF.

The V gene is TRBV30, the J gene TRBJ1-2, with D unresolved. The CDR3 extends over 13 amino acids. V was shortened by 0 bases and J by 3 bases, with 8 bases between the two germline ends. The V gene's germline CDR1 is GTSNPN and CDR2 SVGIG (reference sequence). CDR3 amino acids: CAWSVQVDYGYTF. As DNA, the CDR3 is TGTGCCTGGAGTGTCCAGGTCGACTATGGCTACACCTTC.

The V call is TRBV7-2, the J call TRBJ2-2, with 9 bases fitting TRBD1. CDR1 SGHTA and CDR2 FQGNSA come from the germline V gene. The ends lost 5 bases at V and 4 bases at J; junction bases unmatched: 11. This CDR3 is 17 amino acids long. The CDR3 sequence: CASSPGPTGGITGELFF. The CDR3 DNA reads TGTGCCAGCAGCCCCGGCCCGACAGGGGGAATCACCGGGGAGCTGTTTTTT.

The chain couples TRBV4-3 to TRBJ2-7, with D perhaps TRBD1 (5 bases). Deletions cut 2 bases from V and 7 bases from J, with 15 bases between. The germline gives CDR1 LGHNA, CDR2 YSLEER. The CDR3 spans 14 residues. The CDR3 loop reads CASSQYPGSWEQYF. The CDR3 DNA is TGCGCCAGCAGCCAATACCCAGGGTCGTGGGAGCAGTACTTC.

The chain employs TRBV7-9 and TRBJ1-4; 10 bases line up with TRBD1. Trimming at V came to 5 bases and at J to 4 bases, leaving 7 bases not matched to a gene. Per germline, CDR1 SEHNR and CDR2 FQNEAQ (reference sequence). The CDR3 is made up of 16 amino acids. CDR3 residues: CASSQSRTGGNEKLFF. CDR3 sequence (DNA): TGTGCCAGCAGCCAATCACGGACAGGGGGTAATGAAAAACTGTTTTTT.

V is TRBV13 and J is TRBJ1-1, with 9 bases aligning to TRBD1. J gave up 4 bases and V 0 bases, and 0 bases lay outside the gene matches. The CDR3 consists of 14 residues. Germline V gives CDR1 PRHDT, CDR2 FYEKMQ (reference sequence). Here the CDR3 reads CASSLGQGATEAFF. The CDR3 DNA is TGTGCCAGCAGCTTAGGACAGGGGGCCACTGAAGCTTTCTTT.

The chain joins TRBV6-5 to TRBJ1-4; TRBD1 agrees at 9 bases. There are 13 residues in the CDR3. CDR1 MNHEY and CDR2 SVGAGI come from the germline V gene. V lost 7 bases, J lost 8 bases, and 5 bases stayed unmatched. Here the CDR3 reads CASKDRGGEKLFF. DNA for the CDR3: TGTGCCAGCAAGGACAGGGGAGGAGAAAAACTGTTTTTT.

This clone came up a few times. V gene TRBV14 combines with J gene TRBJ1-6; D is unclear. The CDR3 sequence is 14 residues long. In germline, CDR1 is SGHDN, CDR2 FVKESK. The V end lost 6 bases, the J end lost 7 bases, and 13 bases lay between the germline ends. CDR3 DNA sequence: TGTGCCAGCAGATGGGGAGGCCCGAATTCACCCCTCCACTTT. Protein: CASRWGGPNSPLHF.

V gene TRBV4-3 combines with J gene TRBJ1-2; 12 bases are a match to TRBD1. With 3 bases clipped from V and 7 bases from J, the junction kept 12 bases outside the gene matches. This CDR3 region has 17 residues. Germline values: CDR1 LGHNA, CDR2 YSLEER. For the CDR3, the DNA is TGCGCCAGCAGCCAGGGACAGGGGGCGTTGCAAACTAGTGGCTACACCTTC. Residues: CASSQGQGALQTSGYTF.

The chain recombines TRBV3-1 (or the pseudogene TRBV3-2) with TRBJ1-2, with D unclear. V was shortened by 0 bases and J by 7 bases, with 18 bases between the two germline ends. The CDR3 has 16 amino acids. The germline V gene encodes CDR1 LGHDT and CDR2 YNNKEL (reference sequence). CDR3 in DNA: TGTGCCAGCAGCCAAGAAGGGTCCATCCCTCGGGGTGGCTACACCTTC. Encoded protein: CASSQEGSIPRGGYTF.

V and J are TRBV9 and TRBJ1-1, with 11 nucleotides matching TRBD1. The length of the CDR3 is 15 residues. Per germline, CDR1 SGDLS and CDR2 YYNGEE. Trimming took 0 bases from V and 6 from J; bases not matched to a gene: 4. This CDR3 reads CASSVAGQGGAEAFF. In DNA form, the CDR3 reads TGTGCCAGCAGCGTAGCGGGACAGGGGGGCGCTGAAGCTTTCTTT.

Here the CDR3 reads CASKARTGVTDTQYF. The CDR3 DNA is TGTGCCAGTAAGGCGCGGACAGGGGTAACAGATACGCAGTATTTT. This chain connects TRBV19 to TRBJ2-3; 9 bases are shared with TRBD1. Germline lookup yields CDR1 LNHDA and CDR2 SQIVND (reference sequence). J was trimmed by 3 bases and V by 7 bases; bases with no gene match: 8. CDR3 length: 15 amino acids.

The V call is TRBV7-2, the J call TRBJ2-7; 12 nucleotides align to TRBD2. The ends lost 3 bases at V and 2 bases at J; junction bases unmatched: 2. This CDR3 is 15 amino acids long. Germline V lookup: CDR1 SGHTA, CDR2 FQGNSA. In DNA, the CDR3 is TGTGCCAGCAGCTTCACTAGCGGGGGGACCTACGAGCAGTACTTC. Translating it yields CASSFTSGGTYEQYF.

The chain is built from TRBV5-4 and TRBJ1-2; maybe TRBD1 (6 bases). CDR3 size: 13 residues. CDR1 SGHNT and CDR2 YYREEE come from the germline V gene (reference sequence). V was clipped by 4 bases and J by 7 bases, with 14 bases between them. The CDR3 DNA follows: TGTGCCAGCAGCCCGGACAGTTTCCCTGGCTACACCTTC. This sequence encodes CASSPDSFPGYTF.

The chain links TRBV6-1 to TRBJ2-5, with TRBD1 matching over 7 bases. Germline trimming cut 3 bases from V and 5 bases from J; bases unmatched to any gene: 6. Germline V gene data show CDR1 as MNHNS and CDR2 as SASEGT. The CDR3 extends over 14 amino acids. The CDR3, as DNA: TGTGCCAGCAGTGAGGGACAGTATTTGGAGACCCAGTACTTC. Translating gives CASSEGQYLETQYF.

The chain joins TRBV29-1 to TRBJ1-4, with 7 nucleotides matching TRBD1. The CDR3 spans 14 residues. Germline CDR1 SQVTM, CDR2 ANQGSEA. J was trimmed by 3 bases and V by 7 bases; bases with no gene match: 8. The CDR3 sequence is CSADTGASNEKLFF. The DNA of the CDR3 is TGCAGCGCTGATACAGGGGCGTCTAATGAAAAACTGTTTTTT.